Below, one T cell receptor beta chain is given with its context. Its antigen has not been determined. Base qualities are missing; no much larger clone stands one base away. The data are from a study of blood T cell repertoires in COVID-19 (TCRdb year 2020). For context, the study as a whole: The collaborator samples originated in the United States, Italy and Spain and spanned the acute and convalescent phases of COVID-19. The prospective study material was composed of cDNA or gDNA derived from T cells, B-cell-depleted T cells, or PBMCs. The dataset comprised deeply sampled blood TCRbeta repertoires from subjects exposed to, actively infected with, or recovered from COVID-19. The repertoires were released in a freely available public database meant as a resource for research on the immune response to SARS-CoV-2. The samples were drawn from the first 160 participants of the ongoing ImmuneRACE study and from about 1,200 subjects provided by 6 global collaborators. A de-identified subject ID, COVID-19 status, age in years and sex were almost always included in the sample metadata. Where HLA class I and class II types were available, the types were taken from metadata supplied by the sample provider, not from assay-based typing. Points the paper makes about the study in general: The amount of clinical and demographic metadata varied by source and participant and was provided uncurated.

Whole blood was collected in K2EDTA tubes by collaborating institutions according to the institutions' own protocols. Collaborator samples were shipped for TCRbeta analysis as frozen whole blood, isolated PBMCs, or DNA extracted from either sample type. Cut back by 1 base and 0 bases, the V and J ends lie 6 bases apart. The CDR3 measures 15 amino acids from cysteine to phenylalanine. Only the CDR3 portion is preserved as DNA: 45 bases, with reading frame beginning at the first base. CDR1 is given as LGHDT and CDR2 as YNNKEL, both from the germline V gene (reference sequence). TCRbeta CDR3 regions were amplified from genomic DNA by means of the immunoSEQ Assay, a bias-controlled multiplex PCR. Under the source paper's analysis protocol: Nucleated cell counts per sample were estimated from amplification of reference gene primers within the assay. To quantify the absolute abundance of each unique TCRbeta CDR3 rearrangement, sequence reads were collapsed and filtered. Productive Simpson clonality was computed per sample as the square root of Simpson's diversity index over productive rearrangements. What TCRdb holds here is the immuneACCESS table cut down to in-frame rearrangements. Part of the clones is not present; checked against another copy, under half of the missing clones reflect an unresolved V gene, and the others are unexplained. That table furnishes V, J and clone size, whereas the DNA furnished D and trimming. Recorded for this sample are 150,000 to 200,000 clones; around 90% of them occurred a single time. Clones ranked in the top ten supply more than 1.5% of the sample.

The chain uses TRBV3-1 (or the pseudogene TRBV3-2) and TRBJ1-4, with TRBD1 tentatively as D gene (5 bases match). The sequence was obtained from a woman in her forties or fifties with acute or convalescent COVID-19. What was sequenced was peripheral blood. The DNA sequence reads TGTGCCAGCAGCCAAGGACAGACAACTAATGAAAAACTGTTTTTT. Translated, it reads CASSQGQTTNEKLFF.